The TCR beta chain under discussion was sequenced for a study of cytomegalovirus exposure and HLA in healthy donors. As for the study in general: Drawn from HLA-typed donors, around 85 million unique TCRs were held in an early data release.

As concerns this clone: Its antigen is as yet unknown.

Losses at the gene ends were 6 bases for V and 4 bases for J; bases not matched to a gene: 9. Germline V gene lookup returns CDR1 SQVTM and CDR2 ANQGSEA. This CDR3 spans 15 amino acids. General study points: As confirmed in vitro, a few CMV-associated chains were specific for CMV antigens.

Although they were nominally healthy when sampled, donors likely had unrecorded immune exposures. PCR involved 60 Vbeta and 13 Jbeta primers. Profiling relied on immunoSEQ multiplex PCR, and the TCRdb table lists in-frame clones only, not all of them. The sample has about 95,000 clones, approximately 77% seen once. This sequence joins TRBV29-1 and TRBJ1-2; the match to TRBD1 covers 12 bases. The sequence was obtained from a woman in her thirties or forties in good health and CMV-seronegative. The specimen sequenced was PBMCs. For the CDR3, the DNA is TGCAGCGTCGAGGTGGGACAGGGGGCTGGCTATGGCTACACCTTC. This gives the protein CSVEVGQGAGYGYTF.